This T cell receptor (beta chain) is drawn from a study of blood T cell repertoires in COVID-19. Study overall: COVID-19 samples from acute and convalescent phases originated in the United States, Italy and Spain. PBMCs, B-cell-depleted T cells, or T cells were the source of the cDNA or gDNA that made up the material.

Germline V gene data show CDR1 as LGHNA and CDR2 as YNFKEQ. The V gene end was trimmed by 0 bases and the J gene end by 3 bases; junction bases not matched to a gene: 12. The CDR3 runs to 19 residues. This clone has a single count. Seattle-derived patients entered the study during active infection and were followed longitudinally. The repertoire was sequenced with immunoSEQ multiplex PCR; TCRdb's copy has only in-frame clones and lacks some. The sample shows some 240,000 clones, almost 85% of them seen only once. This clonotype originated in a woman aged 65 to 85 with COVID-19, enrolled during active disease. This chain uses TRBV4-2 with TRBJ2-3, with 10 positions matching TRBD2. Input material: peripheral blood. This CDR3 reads CASSQDASGRMGGTDTQYF. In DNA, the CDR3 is TGTGCCAGCAGCCAAGATGCTAGCGGGAGAATGGGGGGTACAGATACGCAGTATTTT.